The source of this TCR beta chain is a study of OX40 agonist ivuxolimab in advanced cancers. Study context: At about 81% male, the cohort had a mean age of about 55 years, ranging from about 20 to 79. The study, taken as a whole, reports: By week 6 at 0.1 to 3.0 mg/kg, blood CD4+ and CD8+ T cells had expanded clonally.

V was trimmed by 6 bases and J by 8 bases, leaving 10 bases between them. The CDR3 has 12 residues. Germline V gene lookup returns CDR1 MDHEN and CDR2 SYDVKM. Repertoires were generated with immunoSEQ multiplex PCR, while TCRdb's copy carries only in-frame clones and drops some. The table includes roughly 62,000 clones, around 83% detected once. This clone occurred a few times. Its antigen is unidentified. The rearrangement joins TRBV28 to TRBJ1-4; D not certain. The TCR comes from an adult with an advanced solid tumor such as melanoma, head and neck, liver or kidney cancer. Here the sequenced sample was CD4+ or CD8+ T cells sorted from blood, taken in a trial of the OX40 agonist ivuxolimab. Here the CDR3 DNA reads TGTGCCAGCAGCCCCGTAAGGGAAAAACTGTTTTTT. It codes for CASSPVREKLFF.